This TCR beta chain is drawn from a study of cytomegalovirus exposure and HLA in healthy donors. The CDR3 is made up of 14 amino acids. Per germline, CDR1 MNHNS and CDR2 SASEGT. Trimming removed 3 bases from V and 3 bases from J, with 12 bases in between. This clone was counted only a few times. Amplification used 60 Vbeta primers and 13 Jbeta primers. Profiled with immunoSEQ multiplex PCR; TCRdb holds only in-frame clones, not every one. This table holds around 80,000 clones, about 9.5% found once. The sequence derives from a man aged 55 to 70 in good health and CMV-seropositive. Material: PBMCs. The V and J genes are TRBV6-1 and TRBJ2-7; no reliable D call. The CDR3 sequence is CASSEVRVSYEQYF. Here the CDR3 DNA reads TGTGCCAGCAGTGAGGTGCGAGTGAGCTACGAGCAGTACTTC.